These 17 T cell receptor beta chains came from one sample sequenced in a study of T cell responses to AZD1222 COVID-19 vaccine. Here immunoSEQ multiplex PCR was the method, and the copy in TCRdb shows in-frame clones only, minus some. The profile shows 45,000 to 55,000 clones, around 80% of them singletons. Sequencing used peripheral blood, obtained on day 0 of AZD1222 vaccination. The receptors here all came from an adult in good health.

This clone occurred a few times. The chain has TRBV7-2 and TRBJ2-1; D gene unclear. Germline V gene sequence: CDR1 SGHTA, CDR2 FQGNSA. Trimming took off 3 bases at V and 7 bases at J, with 10 bases between the two ends. The CDR3 covers 13 residues. CDR3 amino acids: CASSFPEANEQFF. For the CDR3, the DNA is TGTGCCAGCAGCTTCCCCGAGGCGAATGAGCAGTTCTTC.

This sequence joins TRBV9 and TRBJ2-6; D may be TRBD2 (5 bases). Trimming shortened V by 9 bases and J by 0 bases, and 19 bases separated the two germline ends. The germline CDR1 and CDR2 sequences are SGDLS and YYNGEE. The CDR3 is 17 residues long. CDR3 nucleotide sequence: TGTGCCAAAAAGCGGCTCCTCGGCGGCTCTGGGGCCAACGTCCTGACTTTC. Protein: CAKKRLLGGSGANVLTF.

V and J are TRBV20-1 and TRBJ1-1; possible D gene TRBD1, 5 bases. Trimming shortened V by 3 bases and J by 9 bases, and 20 bases separated the two germline ends. The germline CDR1 and CDR2 sequences are DFQATT and SNEGSKA (reference sequence). The CDR3 runs to 14 residues. This CDR3 is CSASPNRSTGKAFF. The DNA for the CDR3 is TGCAGTGCTAGTCCGAACAGATCTACAGGAAAAGCTTTCTTT.

The CDR3 coding sequence is TGTGCCAGCTCAAACTTGGGACTAGCGGGCCTCAGGAGCTCCTACAATGAGCAGTTCTTC. Translation: CASSNLGLAGLRSSYNEQFF. The chain links TRBV18 to TRBJ2-1, with 12 bases lining up with TRBD2. The trim removed 5 bases at V and 0 bases at J, leaving 14 bases unmatched. The length of the CDR3 is 20 residues. Germline V gene sequence: CDR1 KGHSH, CDR2 LQKENI.

This rearrangement joins TRBV19 to TRBJ1-5; D is perhaps TRBD1 (6 bases). CDR3 size: 17 residues. Per germline, CDR1 LNHDA and CDR2 SQIVND (reference sequence). V dropped 5 bases and J dropped 1 base, with 18 bases sitting between them. CDR3 residues: CASSADKDRLSNQPQHF. CDR3 bases: TGTGCCAGTAGTGCCGATAAGGACAGACTAAGCAATCAGCCCCAGCATTTT.

This clone came up once. V usage is TRBV6-2 or TRBV6-3 and J usage is TRBJ2-3; 8 nucleotides line up with TRBD1. Germline V gene lookup returns CDR1 MNHEY and CDR2 SVGEGT. V was pared by 2 bases and J by 2 bases, with 6 bases of the junction left unmatched. This CDR3 comprises 16 residues. The CDR3: CASSYPTGVDTDTQYF. CDR3 nucleotide sequence: TGTGCCAGCAGTTACCCGACAGGGGTTGACACAGATACGCAGTATTTT.

CDR3 nucleotide sequence: TGTGCCTGGGCTTTGGGCACGTCAACTAATGAAAAACTGTTTTTT. Encoded protein: CAWALGTSTNEKLFF. This sequence joins TRBV30 and TRBJ1-4, with D unresolved. The CDR3 runs to 15 residues. The germline CDR1 and CDR2 sequences are GTSNPN and SVGIG (reference sequence). Deletions cut 5 bases from V and 0 bases from J, with 13 bases between.

The J gene is TRBJ1-4, the V gene TRBV4-3, with unresolved D. In germline, CDR1 is LGHNA, CDR2 YSLEER. Trimming pared 0 bases from V and 3 bases from J, leaving 8 bases between. The CDR3 has 15 residues. The CDR3 nucleotides are TGCGCCAGCAGCCAAGATGTCGCCTCTAATGAAAAACTGTTTTTT. This translates into CASSQDVASNEKLFF.

The chain joins TRBV7-9 to TRBJ1-3; 9 nucleotides agree with TRBD1. Trimming took 5 bases from V and 2 from J; bases not matched to a gene: 4. CDR3 size: 15 residues. Germline V lookup: CDR1 SEHNR, CDR2 FQNEAQ (reference sequence). This chain's CDR3 is CASSPRTGAGNTIYF. CDR3 nucleotide sequence: TGTGCCAGCAGCCCTCGGACAGGGGCTGGAAACACCATATATTTT.

The gene calls are TRBV2 and TRBJ1-5; D ambiguous. This CDR3 is built from 13 residues. In germline, CDR1 is SNHLY, CDR2 FYNNEI. Trimming stripped 9 bases from V and 3 bases from J, with 12 bases between. The CDR3 is CASRDKNNQPQHF. CDR3 nucleotide sequence: TGTGCCAGTAGAGACAAGAACAATCAGCCCCAGCATTTT.

The rearrangement joins TRBV7-2 to TRBJ2-5; TRBD2 agrees at 10 bases. This CDR3 is 16 amino acids long. The J segment lost 2 bases and the V segment lost 6 bases, leaving 9 bases of the junction unmatched. Germline CDR1 and CDR2: SGHTA and FQGNSA. The CDR3 reads CASRLSPAGGQETQYF. The CDR3 DNA follows: TGTGCCAGCAGACTTAGCCCAGCGGGGGGGCAAGAGACCCAGTACTTC.

This chain links TRBV10-3 with TRBJ1-1; weak D call: TRBD1 (6 bases). Trimming took off 6 bases at V and 3 bases at J, with 14 bases between the two ends. Germline V gene lookup returns CDR1 ENHRY and CDR2 SYGVKD. The CDR3 totals 14 residues. This CDR3 is CAIRKQGIDTEAFF. DNA for the CDR3: TGTGCCATCAGGAAACAGGGTATAGACACTGAAGCTTTCTTT.

The rearrangement uses TRBV10-3 and TRBJ1-3; D perhaps matches TRBD1 (5 bases). Germline-derived CDR1 and CDR2 are ENHRY and SYGVKD. The CDR3 spans 13 residues. Trimming shortened V by 10 bases and J by 1 base, and 11 bases separated the two germline ends. CDR3 sequence reads: CATGHPSGNTIYF. CDR3 sequence (DNA): TGTGCCACTGGACACCCTTCTGGAAACACCATATATTTT.

The chain has TRBV5-1 and TRBJ1-1; D perhaps matches TRBD1 (6 bases). V lost 0 bases to trimming and J lost 1 base, with 10 bases between them. The CDR3 runs to 15 residues. Germline CDR1 and CDR2: SGHRS and YFSETQ. The CDR3 DNA sequence: TGCGCCAGCAGCTTGGTTCCAGGGGAGAACACTGAAGCTTTCTTT. This translates into CASSLVPGENTEAFF.

This sequence joins TRBV19 and TRBJ2-2; weak D call: TRBD1 (5 bases). The CDR3 length is 15 residues. The germline V and J ends were trimmed by 1 base and 2 bases, with 8 bases remaining between them. Germline V gene lookup returns CDR1 LNHDA and CDR2 SQIVND (reference sequence). CDR3 sequence reads: CASSIGTLNTGELFF. CDR3 in DNA: TGTGCCAGTAGTATAGGGACACTTAACACCGGGGAGCTGTTTTTT.

CDR3 in DNA: TGCGCCAGCAGCCAAGAAAGGAGATGGGACTGGCACGGCTACACCTTC. Translated: CASSQERRWDWHGYTF. The chain links TRBV4-3 to TRBJ1-2; perhaps TRBD1 as D (5 bases). Germline-derived CDR1 and CDR2 are LGHNA and YSLEER. V lost 0 bases and J 8 bases, leaving 19 bases between the germline ends. CDR3 length equals 16 residues.

V gene TRBV13 combines with J gene TRBJ1-1; 8 positions match TRBD1. The CDR3 contains 17 residues. Germline V CDR1 and CDR2: PRHDT, FYEKMQ (reference sequence). V gave up 5 bases and J gave up 0 bases; unmatched junction bases: 11. CDR3: CASSPRTGPVVNTEAFF. The CDR3 DNA reads as TGTGCCAGCAGCCCACGGACAGGGCCGGTGGTGAACACTGAAGCTTTCTTT. The entire variable domain, with the rest obtained from reference TRBV13 and TRBJ1-1, is as follows: AAGVIQSPRHLIKEKRETATLKCYPIPRHDTVYWYQQGPGQDPQFLISFYEKMQSDKGSIPDRFSAQQFSDYHSELNMSSLELGDSALYFCASSPRTGPVVNTEAFFGQGTRLTVV.